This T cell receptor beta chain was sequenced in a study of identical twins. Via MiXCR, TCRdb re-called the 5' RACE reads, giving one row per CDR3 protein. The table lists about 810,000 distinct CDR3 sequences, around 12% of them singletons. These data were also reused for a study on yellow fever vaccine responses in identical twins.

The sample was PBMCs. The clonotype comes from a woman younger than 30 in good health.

The CDR3 DNA reads TGTGCCAGCAGCCCCTCGGGGACAGGGACCTACGAGCAGTACGTC. Translated: CASSPSGTGTYEQYV. V usage is TRBV7-8 and J usage is TRBJ2-7; 9 bases are shared with TRBD1. V trimming: 5 bases; J trimming: 2 bases; junction bases outside the gene matches: 7. Per the germline V gene, CDR1 is SGHVS and CDR2 is FQNEAQ. There are 15 residues in the CDR3.